The rows below give T cell receptor beta chains drawn from one sample of a study of memory CD4+ T cells and cytomegalovirus serostatus. Profiling relied on immunoSEQ multiplex PCR, and the TCRdb table lists in-frame clones only, not all of them. The data contain about 56,000 clones, 82% of them singletons. The sequencing sample was made of memory CD4+ T cells from blood. These receptors came from an adult in good health and CMV-seronegative. Each CDR3 is given with its conserved first and last residue. The D gene is left open where the match is weak. Clone size, where shown, is once, few, many, or a class for clones that have expanded.

j_gene	v_gene	d_gene	len	abundance	CDR3nt	CDR3aa
TRBJ2-7	TRBV7-2	TRBD2	16	.	TGTGCCAGCAGCTTAGATCGCGCGGGGGGGGGTTACGAGCAGTACTTC	CASSLDRAGGGYEQYF
TRBJ2-7	TRBV6-5	.	15	.	TGTGCCAGCAGTTACAACGGGTGGGATTCCTACGAGCAGTACTTC	CASSYNGWDSYEQYF
TRBJ1-2	TRBV18	.	12	.	TGTGCCAGCTCACAGGACAGTTCTGGCTACACCTTC	CASSQDSSGYTF
TRBJ1-5	TRBV11-2	.	13	.	TGTGCCAGCAGCCGGCACCGCAATCAGCCCCAGCATTTT	CASSRHRNQPQHF
TRBJ1-4	TRBV5-1	TRBD1	15	.	TGCGCCAGCAGCCCAAGACAGGGGGCTAATGAAAAACTGTTTTTT	CASSPRQGANEKLFF
TRBJ2-1	TRBV7-9	.	15	.	TGTGCCAGCAGCACCATTGGGGGGTACAACAATGAGCAGTTCTTC	CASSTIGGYNNEQFF
TRBJ2-1	TRBV11-2	TRBD2	16	.	TGTGCCAGCAGCTTCAAAGCGGGGGGCTCCTACAATGAGCAGTTCTTC	CASSFKAGGSYNEQFF
TRBJ1-6	TRBV18	TRBD1	18	medium-sized	TGTGCCAGCTCACCACGAAGACGGGACAGGGATTCACGAGCAGCCCTCCACTTT	CASSPRRRDRDSRAALHF
TRBJ2-1	TRBV7-9	TRBD1	17	.	TGTGCCAGCAGCCCCCGCCCGGGACAGGGAATATACAATGAGCAGTTCTTC	CASSPRPGQGIYNEQFF
TRBJ1-4	TRBV10-3	.	14	once	TGTGCCATCAGTGACGGGACATTCGGTGAAAAACTGTTTTTT	CAISDGTFGEKLFF
TRBJ2-7	TRBV2	.	12	.	TGTGCCAGACGGGACGGTGAATACGAGCAGTACTTC	CARRDGEYEQYF